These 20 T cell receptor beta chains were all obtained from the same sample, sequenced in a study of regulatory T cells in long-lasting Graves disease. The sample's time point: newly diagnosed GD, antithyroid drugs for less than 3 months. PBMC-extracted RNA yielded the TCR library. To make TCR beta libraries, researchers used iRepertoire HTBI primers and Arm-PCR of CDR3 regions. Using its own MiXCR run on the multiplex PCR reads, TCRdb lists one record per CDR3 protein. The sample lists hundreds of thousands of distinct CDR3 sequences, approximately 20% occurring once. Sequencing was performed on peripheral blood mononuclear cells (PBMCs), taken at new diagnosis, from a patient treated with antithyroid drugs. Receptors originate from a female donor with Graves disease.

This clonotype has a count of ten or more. The CDR3 sequence: CATIASDSSYNEQFF. DNA for the CDR3: TGTGCCACAATAGCGTCGGATAGCTCCTACAATGAGCAGTTCTTC. The gene calls are TRBV19 and TRBJ2-1; perhaps TRBD2 as D (5 bases). CDR1 is LNHDA, CDR2 SQIVND, per germline (reference sequence). The ends were cut back, 10 bases at V and 0 bases at J, with 16 bases in the middle. The CDR3 has 15 residues.

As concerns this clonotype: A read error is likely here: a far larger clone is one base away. The CDR3 DNA is TGTGCCAGCTCTATGGGGTCTCTAGAGCAGTTCTTC. Protein: CASSMGSLEQFF. The rearrangement joins TRBV12-3 or TRBV12-4 to TRBJ2-1; D unclear. The germline V and J ends were trimmed by 8 bases and 10 bases, with 15 bases remaining between them. The CDR3 totals 12 residues.

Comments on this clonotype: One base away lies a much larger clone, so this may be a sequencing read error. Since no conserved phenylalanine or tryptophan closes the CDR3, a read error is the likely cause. The CDR3 DNA reads as TGTGCCAGCTCACCACGACTAGGAGGCACAGATACGCAGTATTCT. Its protein product is CASSPRLGGTDTQYS. The chain couples TRBV18 to TRBJ2-3, with a possible D match to TRBD2 (6 bases). This CDR3 region has 15 residues. The V gene lost 1 base and the J gene lost 1 base, with 9 bases spanning the gap. Germline V gene sequence: CDR1 KGHSH, CDR2 LQKENI.

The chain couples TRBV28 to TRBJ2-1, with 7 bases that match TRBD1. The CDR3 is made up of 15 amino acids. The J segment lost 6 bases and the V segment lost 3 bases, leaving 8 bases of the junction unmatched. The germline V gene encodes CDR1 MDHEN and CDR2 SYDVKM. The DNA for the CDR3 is TGTGCCAGCAGTTTGCAAGGGGGCGTGGGCAATGAGCAGTTCTTC. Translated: CASSLQGGVGNEQFF.

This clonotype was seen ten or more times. CDR3 DNA sequence: TGTGCCAGCAGCGCCCCGGACCGGTTGACTGAAGCTTTCTTT. Translating gives CASSAPDRLTEAFF. V is TRBV7-9 and J is TRBJ1-1; D not certain. Between the trimmed V and J ends, which lost 5 bases and 5 bases, there was a span of 15 bases. Germline V gene lookup returns CDR1 SEHNR and CDR2 FQNEAQ (reference sequence). This CDR3 is built from 14 residues. Combining the CDR3 with reference TRBV7-9 and TRBJ1-1 gives the whole variable domain DTGVSQNPRHKITKRGQNVTFRCDPISEHNRLYWYRQTLGQGPEFLTYFQNEAQLEKSRLLSDRFSAERPKGSFSTLEIQRTEQGDSAMYLCASSAPDRLTEAFFGQGTRLTVV.

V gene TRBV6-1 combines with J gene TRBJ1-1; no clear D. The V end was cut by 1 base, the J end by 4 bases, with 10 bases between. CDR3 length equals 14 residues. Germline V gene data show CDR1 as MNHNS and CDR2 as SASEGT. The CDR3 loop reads CASSEGGLVTEAFF. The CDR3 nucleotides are TGTGCCAGCAGTGAAGGCGGGTTGGTCACTGAAGCTTTCTTT.

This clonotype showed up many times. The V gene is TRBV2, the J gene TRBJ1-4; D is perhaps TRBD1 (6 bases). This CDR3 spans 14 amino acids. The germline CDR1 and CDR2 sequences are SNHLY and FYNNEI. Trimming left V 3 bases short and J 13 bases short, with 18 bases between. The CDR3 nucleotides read TGTGCCAGCAGTGATAAAGTTGGACAGAAGCGACTGTTTTTT. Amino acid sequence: CASSDKVGQKRLFF.

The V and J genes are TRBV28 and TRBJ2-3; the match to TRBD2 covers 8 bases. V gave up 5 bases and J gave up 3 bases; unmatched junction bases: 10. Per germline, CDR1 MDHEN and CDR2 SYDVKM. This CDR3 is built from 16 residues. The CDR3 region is CASSLDSSGSTDTQYF. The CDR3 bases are TGTGCCAGCAGTCTTGACTCAAGCGGGAGTACAGATACGCAGTATTTT.

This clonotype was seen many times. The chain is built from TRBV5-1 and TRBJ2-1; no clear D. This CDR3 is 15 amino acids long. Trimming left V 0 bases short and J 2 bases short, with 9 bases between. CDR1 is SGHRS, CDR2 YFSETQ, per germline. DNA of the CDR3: TGCGCCAGCAGCTTGGGGTCTGTTCCCTACAATGAGCAGTTCTTC. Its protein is CASSLGSVPYNEQFF.

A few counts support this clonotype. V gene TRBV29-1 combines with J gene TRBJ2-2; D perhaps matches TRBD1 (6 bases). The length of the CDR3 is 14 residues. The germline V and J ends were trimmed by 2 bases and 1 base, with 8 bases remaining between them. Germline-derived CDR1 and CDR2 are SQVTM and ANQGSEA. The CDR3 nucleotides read TGCAGCGTTGAAACAGGGATGAACACCGGGGAGCTGTTTTTT. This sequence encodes CSVETGMNTGELFF.

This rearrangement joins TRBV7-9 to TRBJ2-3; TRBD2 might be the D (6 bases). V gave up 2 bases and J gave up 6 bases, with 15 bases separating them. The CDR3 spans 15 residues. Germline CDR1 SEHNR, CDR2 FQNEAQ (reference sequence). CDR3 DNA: TGTGCCAGCAGCTTATTCGGCGGGACCACGGATACGCAGTATTTT. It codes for CASSLFGGTTDTQYF.

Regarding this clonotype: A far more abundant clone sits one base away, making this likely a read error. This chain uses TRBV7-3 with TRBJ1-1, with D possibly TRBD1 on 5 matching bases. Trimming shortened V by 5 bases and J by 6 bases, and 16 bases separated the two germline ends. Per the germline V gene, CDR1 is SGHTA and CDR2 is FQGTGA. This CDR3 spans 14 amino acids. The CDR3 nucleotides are TGTGCCAGCAGCCCCTACGAGGTGGGGGCTGAAGCTTTCTTT. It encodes CASSPYEVGAEAFF.

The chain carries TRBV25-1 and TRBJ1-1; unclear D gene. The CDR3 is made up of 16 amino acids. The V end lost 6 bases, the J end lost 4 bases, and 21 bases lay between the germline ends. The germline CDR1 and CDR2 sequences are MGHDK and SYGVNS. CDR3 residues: CASSERVEGLGTEAFF. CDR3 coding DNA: TGTGCCAGCAGCGAGAGAGTGGAGGGCTTGGGCACTGAAGCTTTCTTT.

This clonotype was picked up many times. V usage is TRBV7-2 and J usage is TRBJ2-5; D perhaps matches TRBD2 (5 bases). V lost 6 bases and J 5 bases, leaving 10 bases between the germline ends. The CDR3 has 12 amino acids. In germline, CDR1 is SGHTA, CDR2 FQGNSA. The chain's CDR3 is CASRPSGETQYF. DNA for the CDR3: TGTGCCAGCAGACCGTCGGGGGAGACCCAGTACTTC.

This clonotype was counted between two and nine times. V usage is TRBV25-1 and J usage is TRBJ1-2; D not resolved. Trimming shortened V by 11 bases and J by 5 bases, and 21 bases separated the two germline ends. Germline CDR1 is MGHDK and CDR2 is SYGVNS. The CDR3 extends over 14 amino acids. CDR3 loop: CAGTKTERGYGYTF. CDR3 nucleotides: TGTGCCGGCACCAAGACCGAACGAGGTTATGGCTACACCTTC.

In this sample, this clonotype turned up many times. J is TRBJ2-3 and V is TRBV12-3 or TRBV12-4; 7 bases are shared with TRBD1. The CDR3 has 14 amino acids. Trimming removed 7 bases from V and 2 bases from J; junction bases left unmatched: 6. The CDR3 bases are TGTGCCAGCACCCCCGACAGGGTCACAGATACGCAGTATTTT. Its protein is CASTPDRVTDTQYF.

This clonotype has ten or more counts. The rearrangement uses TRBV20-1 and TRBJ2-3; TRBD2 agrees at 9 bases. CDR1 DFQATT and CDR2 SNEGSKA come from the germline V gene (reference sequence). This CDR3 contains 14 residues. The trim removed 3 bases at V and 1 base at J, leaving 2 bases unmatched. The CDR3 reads CSASSGGGTDTQYF. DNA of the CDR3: TGCAGTGCTAGTAGCGGGGGAGGCACAGATACGCAGTATTTT.

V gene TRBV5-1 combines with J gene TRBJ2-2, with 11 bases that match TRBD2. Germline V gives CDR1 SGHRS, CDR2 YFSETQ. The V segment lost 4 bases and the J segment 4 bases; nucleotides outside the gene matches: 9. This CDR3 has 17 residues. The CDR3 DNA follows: TGCGCCAGCAGCCATTCTAGCGGGAGGACGGGCACCGGGGAGCTGTTTTTT. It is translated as CASSHSSGRTGTGELFF.

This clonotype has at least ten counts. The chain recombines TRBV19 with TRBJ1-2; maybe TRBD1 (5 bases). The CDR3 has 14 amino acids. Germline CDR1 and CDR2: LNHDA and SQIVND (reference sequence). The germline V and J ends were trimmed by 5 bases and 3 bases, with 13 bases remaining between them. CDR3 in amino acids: CASSRAGRDYGYTF. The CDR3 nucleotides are TGTGCCAGTAGTCGAGCAGGGAGAGACTATGGCTACACCTTC.

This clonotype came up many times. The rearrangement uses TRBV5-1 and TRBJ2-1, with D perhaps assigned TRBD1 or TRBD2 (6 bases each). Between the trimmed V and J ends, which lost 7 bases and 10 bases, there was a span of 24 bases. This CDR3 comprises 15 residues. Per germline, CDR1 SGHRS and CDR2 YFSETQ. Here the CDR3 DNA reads TGCGCCAGCCAGTGGAGGGGGGACTTAGCAAGCGAGCAGTTCTTC. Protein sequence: CASQWRGDLASEQFF. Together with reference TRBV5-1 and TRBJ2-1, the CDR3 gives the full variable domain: KAGVTQTPRYLIKTRGQQVTLSCSPISGHRSVSWYQQTPGQGLQFLFEYFSETQRNKGNFPGRFSGRQFSNSRSEMNVSTLELGDSALYLCASQWRGDLASEQFFGPGTRLTVL.